What follows are 25 T cell receptor beta chains derived from one specimen sequenced in a study of T cell changes during pregnancy in multiple sclerosis. The assay was immunoSEQ multiplex PCR, and TCRdb's table has in-frame clones only and misses some. The data show about 44,000 clones, 96% seen once. Material: peripheral blood, obtained in the second trimester of pregnancy. These TCRs come from a female donor with multiple sclerosis, enrolled in a pregnancy study.

The V and J genes are TRBV15 and TRBJ1-5, with unresolved D. Germline values: CDR1 LNHNV, CDR2 YYDKDF (reference sequence). The CDR3 loop spans 15 amino acids. Deletions cut 1 base from V and 0 bases from J, with 7 bases between. The CDR3 sequence: CATSRGPGSNQPQHF. As DNA, the CDR3 is TGTGCCACCAGCAGAGGGCCGGGTAGCAATCAGCCCCAGCATTTT.

The gene calls are TRBV5-1 and TRBJ1-4; D perhaps matches TRBD1 (6 bases). The CDR3 extends over 15 amino acids. Germline CDR1 is SGHRS and CDR2 is YFSETQ. Trimming cost V 0 bases and J 7 bases, with 13 bases left between them. CDR3 in amino acids: CASSLAGGRGEKLFF. CDR3 DNA: TGCGCCAGCAGCTTGGCCGGGGGGCGAGGTGAAAAACTGTTTTTT.

The gene calls are TRBV7-3 and TRBJ2-7; D is possibly TRBD2 (6 bases). CDR3 size: 15 residues. Germline V gene lookup returns CDR1 SGHTA and CDR2 FQGTGA. Between the trimmed V and J ends, which lost 0 bases and 0 bases, there was a span of 9 bases. In DNA, the CDR3 is TGTGCCAGCAGCTTAACGGGAGGAGCCTCCTACGAGCAGTACTTC. Amino acid sequence: CASSLTGGASYEQYF.

The rearrangement joins TRBV9 to TRBJ1-6; D remains ambiguous. The CDR3 is 14 residues long. V was cut by 5 bases and J by 5 bases, with 11 bases left in between. Germline V gene lookup returns CDR1 SGDLS and CDR2 YYNGEE. The CDR3: CASREDGHNSPLHF. The DNA of the CDR3 is TGTGCCAGCAGGGAGGACGGCCATAATTCACCCCTCCACTTT.

This clone came up once. This rearrangement joins TRBV19 to TRBJ2-3; a possible D gene is TRBD1 (5 bases). There are 13 residues in the CDR3. Trimming left V 5 bases short and J 0 bases short, with 6 bases between. Germline CDR1 LNHDA, CDR2 SQIVND (reference sequence). CDR3 DNA: TGTGCCAGTAGTCAGGGTAGCACAGATACGCAGTATTTT. Amino acid sequence: CASSQGSTDTQYF.

This clone showed up just once. The V call is TRBV18, the J call TRBJ2-5, with a weak D call TRBD2 (6 bases). CDR1 and CDR2 from the germline V gene are KGHSH and LQKENI. Trimming took off 0 bases at V and 4 bases at J, with 6 bases between the two ends. The CDR3 extends over 13 amino acids. The DNA for the CDR3 is TGTGCCAGCTCACCACCCGGGGGAGAGACCCAGTACTTC. This gives the protein CASSPPGGETQYF.

In the case of this clone: At one boundary the junction diverges from the germline segment, which might be a read error. The chain is built from TRBV7-9 and TRBJ2-3, with TRBD2 matching 9 bases. There are 14 residues in the CDR3. CDR1 SEHNR and CDR2 FQNEAQ come from the germline V gene (reference sequence). Here the CDR3 reads CAGRASGVPDTQYF. As DNA, the CDR3 is TGTGCCGGCAGGGCTAGCGGGGTTCCAGATACGCAGTATTTT.

For the CDR3, the DNA is TGTGCCAGCAGGCCTAACAGGGGAATTGACACTGAAGCTTTCTTT. It is translated as CASRPNRGIDTEAFF. The rearrangement joins TRBV2 to TRBJ1-1, with 7 bases matching TRBD1. Germline V lookup: CDR1 SNHLY, CDR2 FYNNEI. With V trimmed by 6 bases and J by 3 bases, 10 bases remained unmatched. This CDR3 region has 15 residues.

J is TRBJ2-1 and V is TRBV10-3; 7 nucleotides align to TRBD1. Per germline, CDR1 ENHRY and CDR2 SYGVKD. J was trimmed by 0 bases and V by 8 bases; bases with no gene match: 10. This CDR3 has 16 residues. The CDR3 spells CAIQTGPRGSYNEQFF. CDR3 DNA sequence: TGTGCCATCCAGACAGGGCCGAGGGGCTCCTACAATGAGCAGTTCTTC.

J is TRBJ2-5 and V is TRBV7-6, with 9 bases matching TRBD2. The germline V gene encodes CDR1 SGHVS and CDR2 FNYEAQ. The CDR3 runs 17 residues. The J segment lost 5 bases and the V segment lost 4 bases, leaving 14 bases of the junction unmatched. CDR3 sequence: CASSSRLRGRARETQYF. The DNA for the CDR3 is TGTGCCAGCAGCTCCCGATTGCGCGGGAGGGCCCGGGAGACCCAGTACTTC.

The rearrangement uses TRBV9 and TRBJ2-7, with 7 bases matching TRBD1. This CDR3 spans 15 amino acids. Germline V gene sequence: CDR1 SGDLS, CDR2 YYNGEE. V trimming: 6 bases; J trimming: 5 bases; junction bases outside the gene matches: 14. CDR3 sequence reads: CASNLGDSPANEQYF. The CDR3 region has the DNA TGTGCCAGCAACCTCGGGGACAGCCCTGCCAACGAGCAGTACTTC. The whole variable domain, filled in from reference TRBV9 and TRBJ2-7, reads DSGVTQTPKHLITATGQRVTLRCSPRSGDLSVYWYQQSLDQGLQFLIQYYNGEERAKGNILERFSAQQFPDLHSELNLSSLELGDSALYFCASNLGDSPANEQYFGPGTRLTVT.

This chain uses TRBV18 with TRBJ2-7; 8 nucleotides align to TRBD2. Germline-derived CDR1 and CDR2 are KGHSH and LQKENI. The CDR3 is 13 amino acids. Unmatched junction bases numbered 4, after V lost 2 bases and J lost 7 bases. This CDR3 reads CASSPSGGREQYF. For the CDR3, the DNA is TGTGCCAGCTCACCATCGGGAGGGAGAGAGCAGTACTTC. The full variable domain, rest sourced from reference TRBV18 and TRBJ2-7, is NAGVMQNPRHLVRRRGQEARLRCSPMKGHSHVYWYRQLPEEGLKFMVYLQKENIIDESGMPKERFSAEFPKEGPSILRIQQVVRGDSAAYFCASSPSGGREQYFGPGTRLTVT.

The rearrangement links TRBV9 to TRBJ1-5, with D possibly being TRBD1 (5 bases). Germline V gene sequence: CDR1 SGDLS, CDR2 YYNGEE. The length of the CDR3 is 13 residues. Trimming stripped 7 bases from V and 6 bases from J, with 14 bases between. The CDR3 sequence is CASSRGGVQPQHF. CDR3 DNA: TGTGCCAGCTCCCGGGGCGGGGTTCAGCCCCAGCATTTT.

The chain employs TRBV14 and TRBJ2-5, with D tentatively TRBD1 (6 bases). V was trimmed by 4 bases and J by 5 bases, leaving 14 bases between them. The CDR3 is made up of 14 amino acids. The germline CDR1 and CDR2 sequences are SGHDN and FVKESK. CDR3 nucleotide sequence: TGTGCCAGCAGCCCCTTGGGGGCCGGTGAGACCCAGTACTTC. As protein: CASSPLGAGETQYF.

This rearrangement joins TRBV11-2 to TRBJ2-2, with no clear D. The ends were cut back, 0 bases at V and 2 bases at J, with 13 bases in the middle. The CDR3 loop spans 17 amino acids. Germline V CDR1 and CDR2: SGHAT, FQNNGV. The CDR3 loop is CASSLDLGSLNTGELFF. CDR3 in DNA: TGTGCCAGCAGCTTAGATCTAGGCTCGCTCAACACCGGGGAGCTGTTTTTT.

This clone was counted once. The gene calls are TRBV5-4 and TRBJ1-2; D is possibly TRBD1 (5 bases). Germline V lookup: CDR1 SGHNT, CDR2 YYREEE (reference sequence). The CDR3 runs to 12 residues. Trimming removed 6 bases at V and 6 bases at J, with 12 bases between. For the CDR3, the DNA is TGTGCCAGCAAAGGGGTATCCGATGGCTACACCTTC. It codes for CASKGVSDGYTF.

V and J are TRBV5-4 and TRBJ2-2; D may be TRBD1 (7 bases). This CDR3 spans 17 amino acids. In germline, CDR1 is SGHNT, CDR2 YYREEE (reference sequence). Trimming took 2 bases from V and 6 from J, leaving 20 bases between them. DNA for the CDR3: TGTGCCAGCAGCTTAAATGGCTTGACAGGGAGGTCCGGGGAGCTGTTTTTT. Amino acids: CASSLNGLTGRSGELFF.

J is TRBJ1-1 and V is TRBV11-3; D is ambiguous. Trimming took 2 bases from V and 0 from J, leaving 4 bases between them. CDR1 and CDR2 from the germline V gene are SGHNT and YENEEA. This CDR3 has 13 amino acids. The DNA of the CDR3 is TGTGCCAGCAGCTTACAGGTGAACACTGAAGCTTTCTTT. Translating it yields CASSLQVNTEAFF.

V and J are TRBV28 and TRBJ2-7, with TRBD2 as a possible D gene (6 bases). This CDR3 is built from 13 residues. Germline CDR1 and CDR2: MDHEN and SYDVKM. V lost 6 bases and J 3 bases, leaving 12 bases between the germline ends. CDR3 amino acids: CASSSGLSYEQYF. For the CDR3, the DNA is TGTGCCAGCAGCTCGGGACTCAGCTACGAGCAGTACTTC.

This chain links TRBV7-9 with TRBJ2-1; D is uncertain. The length of the CDR3 is 14 residues. Germline CDR1 reads SEHNR; CDR2 reads FQNEAQ (reference sequence). V lost 5 bases and J 8 bases, leaving 16 bases between the germline ends. The CDR3 bases are TGTGCCAGCAGCCAGAAGTCCTTCCGGGATGAGCAGTTCTTC. This translates into CASSQKSFRDEQFF.

CDR3: CASSSINGETQYF. The CDR3 nucleotides are TGTGCCAGCTCAAGTATCAACGGGGAGACCCAGTACTTC. V and J are TRBV18 and TRBJ2-5; D ambiguous. This CDR3 contains 13 residues. With 5 bases removed from V and 5 bases from J, the gap between germline ends came to 12 bases. The germline gives CDR1 KGHSH, CDR2 LQKENI.

The chain employs TRBV28 and TRBJ2-5; D is uncertain. The V gene's germline CDR1 is MDHEN and CDR2 SYDVKM. CDR3 length equals 12 residues. Trimming cost V 7 bases and J 0 bases, with 6 bases left between them. CDR3 loop: CASTSYQETQYF. CDR3 nucleotide sequence: TGTGCCAGCACCTCGTACCAAGAGACCCAGTACTTC.

This clone was seen once. This chain joins TRBV18 and TRBJ2-1; 12 bases align to TRBD2. The CDR3 is 18 amino acids. Germline CDR1 and CDR2: KGHSH and LQKENI. V gave up 0 bases and J gave up 4 bases; unmatched junction bases: 7. Here the CDR3 DNA reads TGTGCCAGCTCACCACCATCCCGACTAGCGGGAGTTTACAATGAGCAGTTCTTC. Protein sequence: CASSPPSRLAGVYNEQFF. The full variable domain, its missing parts supplied by reference TRBV18 and TRBJ2-1, is NAGVMQNPRHLVRRRGQEARLRCSPMKGHSHVYWYRQLPEEGLKFMVYLQKENIIDESGMPKERFSAEFPKEGPSILRIQQVVRGDSAAYFCASSPPSRLAGVYNEQFFGPGTRLTVL.

The J gene is TRBJ1-6, the V gene TRBV7-6; D is undetermined. Germline assignment: CDR1 SGHVS and CDR2 FNYEAQ. Between the trimmed V and J ends, which lost 4 bases and 10 bases, there was a span of 11 bases. The CDR3 totals 13 residues. This chain's CDR3 is CASSSTGNSPLHF. CDR3 sequence (DNA): TGTGCCAGCAGCTCTACCGGTAACTCACCCCTCCACTTT.

The chain has TRBV7-9 and TRBJ2-2; D is possibly TRBD2 (5 bases). The V end was cut by 2 bases, the J end by 1 base, with 11 bases between. This CDR3 region has 16 residues. Germline values: CDR1 SEHNR, CDR2 FQNEAQ (reference sequence). CDR3 residues: CASSLSSGLNTGELFF. For the CDR3, the DNA is TGTGCCAGCAGCTTATCCAGCGGTCTGAACACCGGGGAGCTGTTTTTT.